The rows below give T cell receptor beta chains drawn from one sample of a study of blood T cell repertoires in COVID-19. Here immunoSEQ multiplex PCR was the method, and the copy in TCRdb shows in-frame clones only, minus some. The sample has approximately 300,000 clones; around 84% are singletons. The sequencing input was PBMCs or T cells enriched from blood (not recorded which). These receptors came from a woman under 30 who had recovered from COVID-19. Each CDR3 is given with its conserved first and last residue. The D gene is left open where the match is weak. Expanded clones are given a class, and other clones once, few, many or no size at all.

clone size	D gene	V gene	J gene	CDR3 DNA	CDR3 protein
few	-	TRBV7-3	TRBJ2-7	TGTGCCAGCAGCGCCAGGGGGGACTTCTACGAGCAGTACTTC	CASSARGDFYEQYF
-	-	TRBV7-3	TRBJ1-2	TGTGCCAGCAGCTTAAATTCGGATGGCTACACCTTC	CASSLNSDGYTF
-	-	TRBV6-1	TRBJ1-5	TGTGCCAGCAGTGAATCGAGAGGAAAGGGGAATCAGCCCCAGCATTTT	CASSESRGKGNQPQHF
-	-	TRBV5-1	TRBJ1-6	TGCGCCAGCAGCTTGGATTCTGGGGCTGATCATTCACCCCTCCACTTT	CASSLDSGADHSPLHF
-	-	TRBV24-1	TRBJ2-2	TGTGCCACCAGTGCCAGCCCGACACAGGCCAAGAACACCGGGGAGCTGTTTTTT	CATSASPTQAKNTGELFF
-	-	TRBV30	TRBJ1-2	TGTGCCTGGAGTACCTCGACAGACTACTATGGCTACACCTTC	CAWSTSTDYYGYTF
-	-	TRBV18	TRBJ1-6	TGTGCCAGCTCACCGGGTCGGGAGGAGAATTCACCCCTCCACTTT	CASSPGREENSPLHF
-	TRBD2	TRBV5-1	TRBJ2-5	TGCGCCAGCAGCTTGGTATCAAGCGGGGGTATGGAGACCCAGTACTTC	CASSLVSSGGMETQYF
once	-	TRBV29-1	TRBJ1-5	TGCAGCGTACAGGGTACCGGCAATCAGCCCCAGCATTTT	CSVQGTGNQPQHF
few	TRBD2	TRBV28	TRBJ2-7	TGTGCCAGCCTCAGGGCGGGAGGGCCGAAGGAGCAGTACTTC	CASLRAGGPKEQYF
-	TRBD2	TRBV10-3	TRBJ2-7	TGTGCCATCAGTGAGTCAGTAGGGCAACTAGCGGGGGGGCATGCCTACGAGCAGTACTTC	CAISESVGQLAGGHAYEQYF
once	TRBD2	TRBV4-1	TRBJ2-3	TGCGCCAGCAGTAGCGGGGGGGCCGCAGATACGCAGTATTTT	CASSSGGAADTQYF
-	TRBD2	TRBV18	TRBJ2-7	TGTGCCAGCTCACCCACCGCTAGCGGGGCCTACGAGCAGTACTTC	CASSPTASGAYEQYF
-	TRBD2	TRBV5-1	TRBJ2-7	TGCGCCAGCAGCTTCCTCGAATCGCGGGGGGAGGCGCAGTACTTC	CASSFLESRGEAQYF
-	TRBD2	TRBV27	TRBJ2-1	TGTGCCAGCAGTTTTTCCGGGACTAGCGGGAGGGAGGCGTTCTTC	CASSFSGTSGREAFF
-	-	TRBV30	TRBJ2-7	TGTGCCTGGAGTAGATACAGGGTCTCCCACCGCGAGCAGTACTTC	CAWSRYRVSHREQYF
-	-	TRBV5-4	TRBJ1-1	TGTGCCAGCAGCATACAGGGCGTCACTGAAGCTTTCTTT	CASSIQGVTEAFF
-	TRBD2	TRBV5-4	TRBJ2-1	TGTGCCAGCAGTTCCAGCGGGAAAGTGTCATACAATGAGCAGTTCTTC	CASSSSGKVSYNEQFF
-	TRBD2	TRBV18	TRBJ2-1	TGTGCCAGCTCACCACCGAGTAGCGGGGGGGCCCCCAAACAGTTCTTC	CASSPPSSGGAPKQFF
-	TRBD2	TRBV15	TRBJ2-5	TGTGCCACCAGCGAACCGGGACTACAAGAGACCCAGTACTTC	CATSEPGLQETQYF
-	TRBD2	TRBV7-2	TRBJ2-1	TGTGCCAGCAGCTTAGCGGGACTAGGATCGGATGAGCAGTTCTTC	CASSLAGLGSDEQFF
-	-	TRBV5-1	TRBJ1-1	TGCGCCAGCAGCGCAGGGACTGTGAACACTGAAGCTTTCTTT	CASSAGTVNTEAFF
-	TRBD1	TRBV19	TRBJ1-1	TGTGCCAGTAGTATAGGGCGACAGGGGAACACTGAAGCTTTCTTT	CASSIGRQGNTEAFF
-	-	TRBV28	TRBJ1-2	TGTGCCAGCAGTGGGGGAACAGGGAACTATGGCTACACCTTC	CASSGGTGNYGYTF
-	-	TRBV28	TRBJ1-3	TGTGCCAGCAGTTTAACAGGGTCTGGAAACACCATATATTTT	CASSLTGSGNTIYF
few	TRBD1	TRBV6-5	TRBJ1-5	TGTGCCAGCAGTCGGACAGGTTTGGGCAATCAGCCCCAGCATTTT	CASSRTGLGNQPQHF
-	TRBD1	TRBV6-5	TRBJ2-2	TGTGCCAGCAGAATACAGGGGGCGGGCACCGGGGAGCTGTTTTTT	CASRIQGAGTGELFF
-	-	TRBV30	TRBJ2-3	TGTGCCTCCAGCCGGGGGAGCACAGATACGCAGTATTTT	CASSRGSTDTQYF
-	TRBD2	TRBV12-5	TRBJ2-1	TGTGCTAGTGGTTTGGTAGGGGGACTAGCCTTATACAATGAGCAGTTCTTC	CASGLVGGLALYNEQFF
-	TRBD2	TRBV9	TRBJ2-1	TGTGCCAGCAGCGTAGTTGCTAGCGGGGGTAGGGATGAGCAGTTCTTC	CASSVVASGGRDEQFF
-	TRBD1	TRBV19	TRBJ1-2	TGTGCCAGTAGTGGGGTCGGGACAGGGGGCTCTGGCTACACCTTC	CASSGVGTGGSGYTF